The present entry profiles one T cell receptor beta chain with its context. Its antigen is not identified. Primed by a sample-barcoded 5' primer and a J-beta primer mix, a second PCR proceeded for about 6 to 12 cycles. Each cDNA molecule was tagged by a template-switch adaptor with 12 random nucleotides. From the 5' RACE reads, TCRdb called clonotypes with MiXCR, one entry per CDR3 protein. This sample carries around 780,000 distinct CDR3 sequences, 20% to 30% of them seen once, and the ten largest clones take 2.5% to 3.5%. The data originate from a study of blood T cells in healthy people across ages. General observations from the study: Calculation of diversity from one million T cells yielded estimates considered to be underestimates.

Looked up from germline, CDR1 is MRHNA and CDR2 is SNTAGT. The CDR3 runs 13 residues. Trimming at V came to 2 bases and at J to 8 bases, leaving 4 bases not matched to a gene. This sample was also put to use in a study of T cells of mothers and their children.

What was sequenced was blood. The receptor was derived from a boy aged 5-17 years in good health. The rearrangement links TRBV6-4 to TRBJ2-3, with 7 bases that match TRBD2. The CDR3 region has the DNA TGTGCCAGCAGTGACCGGGGGGAGGGTACGCAGTATTTT. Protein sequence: CASSDRGEGTQYF.